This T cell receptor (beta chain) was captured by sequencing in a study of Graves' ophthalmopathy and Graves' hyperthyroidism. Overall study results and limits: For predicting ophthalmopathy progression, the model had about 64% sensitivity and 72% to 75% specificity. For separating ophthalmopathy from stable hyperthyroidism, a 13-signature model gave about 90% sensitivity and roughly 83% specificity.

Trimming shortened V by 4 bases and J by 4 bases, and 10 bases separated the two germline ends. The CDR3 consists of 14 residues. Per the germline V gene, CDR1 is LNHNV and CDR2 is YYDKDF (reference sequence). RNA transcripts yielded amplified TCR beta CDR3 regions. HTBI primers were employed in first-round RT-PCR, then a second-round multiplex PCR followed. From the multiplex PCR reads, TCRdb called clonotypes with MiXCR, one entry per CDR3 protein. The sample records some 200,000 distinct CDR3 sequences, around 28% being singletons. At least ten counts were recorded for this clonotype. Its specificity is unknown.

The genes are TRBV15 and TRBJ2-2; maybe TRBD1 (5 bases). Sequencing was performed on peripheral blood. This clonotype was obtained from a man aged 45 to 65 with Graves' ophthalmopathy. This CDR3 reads CATSTEGVTGELFF. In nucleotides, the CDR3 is TGTGCCACCAGCACTGAAGGGGTCACCGGGGAGCTGTTTTTT.